The entry that follows covers one T cell receptor (beta chain) sequence. This entry comes from a study of blood T cell repertoires in COVID-19. Overall study: PBMCs, B-cell-depleted T cells, or T cells were the source of the cDNA or gDNA that made up the material.

Using immunoSEQ multiplex PCR, the repertoire was profiled, and TCRdb retains in-frame clones only, with some absent. The sample has roughly 230,000 clones; nearly 90% are singletons. Trimming removed 8 bases from V and 4 bases from J; junction bases left unmatched: 10. Germline values: CDR1 ENHRY, CDR2 SYGVKD. The CDR3 has 14 amino acids. This chain uses TRBV10-3 with TRBJ1-2; 7 nucleotides line up with TRBD1. The TCR was taken from a woman between 55 and 75 years old with COVID-19, enrolled during active disease. Sequencing used peripheral blood. The DNA for the CDR3 is TGTGCCATCTTGTCCGGGACAGAACTCTATGGCTACACCTTC. Its translation: CAILSGTELYGYTF.